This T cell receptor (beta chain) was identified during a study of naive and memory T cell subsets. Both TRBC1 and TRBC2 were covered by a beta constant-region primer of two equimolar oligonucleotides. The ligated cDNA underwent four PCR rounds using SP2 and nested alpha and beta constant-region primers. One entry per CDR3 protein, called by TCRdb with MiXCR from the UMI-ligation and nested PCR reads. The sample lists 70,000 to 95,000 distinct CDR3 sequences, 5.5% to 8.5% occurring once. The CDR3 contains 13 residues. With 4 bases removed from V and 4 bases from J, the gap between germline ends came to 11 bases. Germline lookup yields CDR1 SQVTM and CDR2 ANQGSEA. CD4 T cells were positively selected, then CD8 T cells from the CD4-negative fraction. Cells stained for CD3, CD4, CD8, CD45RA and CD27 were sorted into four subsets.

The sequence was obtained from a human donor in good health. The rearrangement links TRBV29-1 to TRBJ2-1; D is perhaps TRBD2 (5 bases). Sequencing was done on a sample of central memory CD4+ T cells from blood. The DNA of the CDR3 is TGCAGCGTTGTTCCGCCGGGGTACAATGAGCAGTTCTTC. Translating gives CSVVPPGYNEQFF.